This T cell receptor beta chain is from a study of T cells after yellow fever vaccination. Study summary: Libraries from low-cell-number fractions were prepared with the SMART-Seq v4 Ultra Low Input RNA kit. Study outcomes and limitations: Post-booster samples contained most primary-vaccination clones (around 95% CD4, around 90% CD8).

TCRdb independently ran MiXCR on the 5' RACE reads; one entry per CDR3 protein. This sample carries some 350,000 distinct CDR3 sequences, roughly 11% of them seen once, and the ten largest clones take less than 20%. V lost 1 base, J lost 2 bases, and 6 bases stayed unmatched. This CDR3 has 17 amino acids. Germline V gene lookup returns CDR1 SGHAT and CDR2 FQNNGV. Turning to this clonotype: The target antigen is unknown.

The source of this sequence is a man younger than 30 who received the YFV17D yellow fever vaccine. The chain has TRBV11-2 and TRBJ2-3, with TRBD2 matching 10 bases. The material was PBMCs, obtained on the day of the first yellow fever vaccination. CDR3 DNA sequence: TGTGCCAGCAGCTTAGGCCTTACTAGCGGGAACACAGATACGCAGTATTTT. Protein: CASSLGLTSGNTDTQYF.